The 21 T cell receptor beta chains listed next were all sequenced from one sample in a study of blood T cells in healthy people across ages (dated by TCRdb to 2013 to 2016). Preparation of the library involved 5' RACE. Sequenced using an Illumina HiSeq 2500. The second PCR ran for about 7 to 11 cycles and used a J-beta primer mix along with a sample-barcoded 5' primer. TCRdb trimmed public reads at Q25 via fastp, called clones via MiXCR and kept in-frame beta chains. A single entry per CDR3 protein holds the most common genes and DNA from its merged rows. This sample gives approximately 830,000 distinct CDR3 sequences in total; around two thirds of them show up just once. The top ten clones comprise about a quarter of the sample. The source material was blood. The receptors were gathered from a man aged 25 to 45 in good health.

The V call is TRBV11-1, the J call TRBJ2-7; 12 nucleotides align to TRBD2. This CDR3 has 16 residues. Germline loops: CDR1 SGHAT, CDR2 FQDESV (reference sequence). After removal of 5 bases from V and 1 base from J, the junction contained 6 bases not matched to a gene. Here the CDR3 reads CASSARLAGASYEQYF. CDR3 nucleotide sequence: TGTGCCAGCAGCGCGAGACTAGCGGGGGCATCCTACGAGCAGTACTTC.

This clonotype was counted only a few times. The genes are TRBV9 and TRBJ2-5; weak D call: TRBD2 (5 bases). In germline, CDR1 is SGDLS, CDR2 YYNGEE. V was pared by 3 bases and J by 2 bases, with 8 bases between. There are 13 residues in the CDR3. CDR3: CASSARTQETQYF. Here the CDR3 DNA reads TGTGCCAGCAGCGCCCGGACTCAAGAGACCCAGTACTTC.

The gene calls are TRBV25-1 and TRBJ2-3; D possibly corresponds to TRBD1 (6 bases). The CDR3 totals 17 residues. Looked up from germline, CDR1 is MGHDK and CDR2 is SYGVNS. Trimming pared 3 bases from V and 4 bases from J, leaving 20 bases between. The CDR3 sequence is CASSESYVTGMADTQYF. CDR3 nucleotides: TGTGCCAGCAGTGAGAGTTACGTCACAGGGATGGCAGATACGCAGTATTTT.

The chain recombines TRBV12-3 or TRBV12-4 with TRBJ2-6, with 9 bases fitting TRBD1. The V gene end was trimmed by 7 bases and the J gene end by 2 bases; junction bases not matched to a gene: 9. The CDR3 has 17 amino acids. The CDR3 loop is CASTKQGALTGANVLTF. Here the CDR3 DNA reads TGTGCCAGCACCAAACAGGGGGCGTTAACTGGGGCCAACGTCCTGACTTTC.

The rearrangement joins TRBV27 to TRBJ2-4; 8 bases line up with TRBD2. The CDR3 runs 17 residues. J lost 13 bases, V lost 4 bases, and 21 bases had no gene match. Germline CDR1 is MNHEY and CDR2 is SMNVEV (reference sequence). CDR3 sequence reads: CASSSVSRAGGGHEQYF. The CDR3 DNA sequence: TGTGCCAGCAGTTCCGTTAGTAGGGCGGGAGGAGGCCATGAGCAGTACTTC.

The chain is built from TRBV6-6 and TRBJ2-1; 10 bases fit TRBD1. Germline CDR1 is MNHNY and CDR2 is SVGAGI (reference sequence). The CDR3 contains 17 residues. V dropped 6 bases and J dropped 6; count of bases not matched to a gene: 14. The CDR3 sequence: CASSLLLPGQGINEQFF. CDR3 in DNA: TGTGCCAGCAGCCTTCTTTTACCGGGACAGGGGATCAATGAGCAGTTCTTC.

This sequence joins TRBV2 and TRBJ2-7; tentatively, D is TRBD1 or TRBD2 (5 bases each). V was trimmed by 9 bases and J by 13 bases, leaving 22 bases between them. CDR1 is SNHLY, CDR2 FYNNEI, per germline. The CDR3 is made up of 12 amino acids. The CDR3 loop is CASGASRETHYF. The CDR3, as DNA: TGTGCCAGTGGCGCTAGCAGGGAGACCCATTACTTC.

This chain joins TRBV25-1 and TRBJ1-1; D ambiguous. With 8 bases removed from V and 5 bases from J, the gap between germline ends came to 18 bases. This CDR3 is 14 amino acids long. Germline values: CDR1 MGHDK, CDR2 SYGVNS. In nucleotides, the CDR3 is TGTGCCAGCTCCGACCGCCCGGTCGTGACTGAAGCTTTCTTT. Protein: CASSDRPVVTEAFF.

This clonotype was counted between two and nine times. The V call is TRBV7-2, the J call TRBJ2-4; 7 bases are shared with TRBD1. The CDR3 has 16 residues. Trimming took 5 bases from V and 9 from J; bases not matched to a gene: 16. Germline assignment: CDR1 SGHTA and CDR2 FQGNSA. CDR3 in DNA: TGTGCCAGCAGCCCTGGTTGGGACAGCGATAGGGGCATTCAGTACTTC. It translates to CASSPGWDSDRGIQYF.

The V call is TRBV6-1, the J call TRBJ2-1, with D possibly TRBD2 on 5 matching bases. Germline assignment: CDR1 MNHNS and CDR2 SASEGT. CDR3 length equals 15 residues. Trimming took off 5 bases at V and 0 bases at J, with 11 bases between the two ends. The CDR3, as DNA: TGTGCCAGCAGTCGTTCCCGGGACTCCTACAATGAGCAGTTCTTC. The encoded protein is CASSRSRDSYNEQFF.

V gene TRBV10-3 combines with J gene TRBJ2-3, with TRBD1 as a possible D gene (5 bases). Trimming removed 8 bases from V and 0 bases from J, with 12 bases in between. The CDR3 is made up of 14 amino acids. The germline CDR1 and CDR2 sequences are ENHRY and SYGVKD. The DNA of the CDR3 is TGTGCCATCTCTGGGGCTATTAGCACAGATACGCAGTATTTT. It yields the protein CAISGAISTDTQYF.

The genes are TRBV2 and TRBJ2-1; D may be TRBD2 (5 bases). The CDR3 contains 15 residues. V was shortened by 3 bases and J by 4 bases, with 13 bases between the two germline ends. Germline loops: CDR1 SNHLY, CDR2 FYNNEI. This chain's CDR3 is CASSDPGRLYNEQFF. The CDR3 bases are TGTGCCAGCAGTGATCCCGGGCGACTATACAATGAGCAGTTCTTC.

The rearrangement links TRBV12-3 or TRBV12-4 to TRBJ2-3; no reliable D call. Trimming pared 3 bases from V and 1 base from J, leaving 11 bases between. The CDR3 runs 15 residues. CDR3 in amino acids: CASSLATPGTDTQYF. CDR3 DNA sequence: TGTGCCAGCAGTTTGGCCACCCCTGGCACAGATACGCAGTATTTT.

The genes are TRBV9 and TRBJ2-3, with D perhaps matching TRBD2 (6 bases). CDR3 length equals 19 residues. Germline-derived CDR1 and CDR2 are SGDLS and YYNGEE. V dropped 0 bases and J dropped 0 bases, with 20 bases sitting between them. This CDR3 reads CASSVGVGGFSPSTDTQYF. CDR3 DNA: TGTGCCAGCAGCGTAGGAGTAGGAGGGTTCTCTCCTAGCACAGATACGCAGTATTTT.

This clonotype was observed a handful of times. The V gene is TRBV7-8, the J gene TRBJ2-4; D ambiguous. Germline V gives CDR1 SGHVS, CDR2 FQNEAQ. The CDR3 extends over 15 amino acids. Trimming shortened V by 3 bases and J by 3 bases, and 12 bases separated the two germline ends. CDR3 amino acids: CASSLAGMVKNIQYF. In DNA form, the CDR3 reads TGTGCCAGCAGCTTGGCTGGGATGGTCAAAAACATTCAGTACTTC. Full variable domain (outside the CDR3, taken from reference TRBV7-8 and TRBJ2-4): GAGVSQSPRYKVAKRGQDVALRCDPISGHVSLFWYQQALGQGPEFLTYFQNEAQLDKSGLPSDRFFAERPEGSVSTLKIQRTQQEDSAVYLCASSLAGMVKNIQYFGAGTRLSVL.

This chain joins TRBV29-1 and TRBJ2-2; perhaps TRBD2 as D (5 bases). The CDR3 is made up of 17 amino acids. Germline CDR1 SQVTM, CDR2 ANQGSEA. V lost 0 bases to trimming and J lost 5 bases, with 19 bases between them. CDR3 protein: CSVEDLVGSRGTGELFF. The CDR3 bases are TGCAGCGTTGAAGATCTTGTCGGCTCTCGAGGGACCGGGGAGCTGTTTTTT.

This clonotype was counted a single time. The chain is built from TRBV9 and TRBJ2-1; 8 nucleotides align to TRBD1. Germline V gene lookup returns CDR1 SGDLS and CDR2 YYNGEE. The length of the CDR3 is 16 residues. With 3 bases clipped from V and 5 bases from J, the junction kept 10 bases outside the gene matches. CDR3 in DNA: TGTGCCAGCAGCGCTACCGGCGGGACAGGTCACAATGAGCAGTTCTTC. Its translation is CASSATGGTGHNEQFF.

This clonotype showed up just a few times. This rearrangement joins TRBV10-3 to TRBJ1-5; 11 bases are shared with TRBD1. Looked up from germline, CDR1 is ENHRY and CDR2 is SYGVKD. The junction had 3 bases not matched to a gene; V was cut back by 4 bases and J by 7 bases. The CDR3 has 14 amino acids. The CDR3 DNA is TGTGCCATCAGTGGACGGGACAGGGGGCAGCCCCAGCATTTT. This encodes CAISGRDRGQPQHF.

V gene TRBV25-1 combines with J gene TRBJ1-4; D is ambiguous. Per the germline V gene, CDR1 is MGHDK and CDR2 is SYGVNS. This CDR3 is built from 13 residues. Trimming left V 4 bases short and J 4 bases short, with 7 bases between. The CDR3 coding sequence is TGTGCCAGCAGTGCATCCCTTAATGAAAAACTGTTTTTT. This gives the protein CASSASLNEKLFF. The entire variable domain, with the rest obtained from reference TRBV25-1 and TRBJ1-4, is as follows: EADIYQTPRYLVIGTGKKITLECSQTMGHDKMYWYQQDPGMELHLIHYSYGVNSTEKGDLSSESTVSRIRTEHFPLTLESARPSHTSQYLCASSASLNEKLFFGSGTQLSVL.

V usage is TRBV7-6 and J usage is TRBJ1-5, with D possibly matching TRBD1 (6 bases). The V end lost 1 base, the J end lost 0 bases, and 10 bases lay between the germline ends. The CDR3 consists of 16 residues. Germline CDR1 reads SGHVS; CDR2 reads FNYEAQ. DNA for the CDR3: TGTGCCAGCAGCTTAGGGGCAGGGGTTAGCAATCAGCCCCAGCATTTT. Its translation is CASSLGAGVSNQPQHF. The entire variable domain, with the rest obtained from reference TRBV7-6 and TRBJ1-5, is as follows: GAGVSQSPRYKVTKRGQDVALRCDPISGHVSLYWYRQALGQGPEFLTYFNYEAQQDKSGLPNDRFSAERPEGSISTLTIQRTEQRDSAMYRCASSLGAGVSNQPQHFGDGTRLSIL.

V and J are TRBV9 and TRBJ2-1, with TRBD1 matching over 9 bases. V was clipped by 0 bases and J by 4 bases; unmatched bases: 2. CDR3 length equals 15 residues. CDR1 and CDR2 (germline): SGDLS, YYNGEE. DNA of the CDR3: TGTGCCAGCAGCGTAGAAGGGACAGGGTACAATGAGCAGTTCTTC. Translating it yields CASSVEGTGYNEQFF.